The 22 T cell receptor beta chains given below trace back to one sample, sequenced in a study of blood T cell repertoires in COVID-19. Only in-frame clones appear in the TCRdb table, and some are missing; sequencing was by immunoSEQ multiplex PCR. The sample contains 150,000 to 190,000 clones, roughly 80% of which appear only once. Sequencing input: peripheral blood. The source is a man aged 55 to 70 with acute or convalescent COVID-19.

This chain uses TRBV27 with TRBJ1-2; no definite D call. Germline CDR1 and CDR2: MNHEY and SMNVEV (reference sequence). Deletions cut 0 bases from V and 0 bases from J, with 8 bases between. The CDR3 loop spans 15 amino acids. CDR3 loop: CASSLSVRANYGYTF. Here the CDR3 DNA reads TGTGCCAGCAGTTTATCGGTTAGAGCTAACTATGGCTACACCTTC.

This clone has a single count. The chain joins TRBV3-1 (or the pseudogene TRBV3-2) to TRBJ2-1, with 15 bases lining up with TRBD2. This CDR3 has 16 residues. V was pared by 4 bases and J by 5 bases, with 3 bases of the junction left unmatched. The germline V gene has CDR1 LGHDT and CDR2 YNNKEL (reference sequence). The CDR3 region has the DNA TGTGCCAGCAGCCGACGGACTAGCGGGGGGGACAATGAGCAGTTCTTC. It yields the protein CASSRRTSGGDNEQFF.

The genes are TRBV14 and TRBJ2-6; TRBD1 matches at 9 bases. The ends lost 4 bases at V and 2 bases at J; junction bases unmatched: 3. The CDR3 extends over 16 amino acids. The germline gives CDR1 SGHDN, CDR2 FVKESK. The DNA of the CDR3 is TGTGCCAGCAGCCTAAGACAGGGGGCTGGGGCCAACGTCCTGACTTTC. Translated: CASSLRQGAGANVLTF.

CDR3 coding DNA: TGTGCCAGCAGCCAAAGGGACAGCTACAATGAGCAGTTCTTC. Residues: CASSQRDSYNEQFF. The chain combines TRBV4-2 with TRBJ2-1, with 7 positions matching TRBD1. The CDR3 has 14 residues. Germline assignment: CDR1 LGHNA and CDR2 YNFKEQ. Losses at the gene ends were 2 bases for V and 3 bases for J; bases not matched to a gene: 1.

The table lists this clone with a few counts. The chain uses TRBV24-1 and TRBJ1-5; 9 positions match TRBD1. This CDR3 spans 15 amino acids. The ends lost 4 bases at V and 6 bases at J; junction bases unmatched: 6. Germline CDR1 KGHDR, CDR2 SFDVKD. CDR3 DNA: TGTGCCACCAGTGACTCGGGACAGGGCAGTCAGCCCCAGCATTTT. It encodes CATSDSGQGSQPQHF.

The rearrangement joins TRBV6-2 or TRBV6-3 to TRBJ2-7, with D perhaps TRBD2 (5 bases). CDR1 is MNHEY and CDR2 is SVGEGT in the germline V gene. The CDR3 is made up of 15 amino acids. V dropped 2 bases and J dropped 0 bases, with 11 bases sitting between them. CDR3: CASSYAASLSYEQYF. In DNA, the CDR3 is TGTGCCAGCAGTTACGCGGCTAGCCTCTCCTACGAGCAGTACTTC.

The chain has TRBV2 and TRBJ1-3; D gene ambiguous. With 7 bases removed from V and 0 bases from J, the gap between germline ends came to 13 bases. Germline V gene data show CDR1 as SNHLY and CDR2 as FYNNEI. This CDR3 has 15 residues. CDR3 nucleotide sequence: TGTGCCAGCACGATGAGACAAAGCTCTGGAAACACCATATATTTT. The encoded protein is CASTMRQSSGNTIYF.

The chain couples TRBV12-5 to TRBJ2-3; 8 bases line up with TRBD1. Germline V gives CDR1 LGHNT, CDR2 FRNRAP. V was pared by 4 bases and J by 4 bases, with 13 bases of the junction left unmatched. The CDR3 totals 17 residues. CDR3 sequence reads: CASGSPVGQGDSDTQYF. Written as DNA, the CDR3 is TGTGCTAGTGGTTCGCCCGTCGGACAGGGTGATTCAGATACGCAGTATTTT.

The chain joins TRBV5-5 to TRBJ2-5, with 9 bases matching TRBD2. The V segment lost 0 bases and the J segment 5 bases; nucleotides outside the gene matches: 5. This CDR3 comprises 15 residues. Germline V gene lookup returns CDR1 SGHKS and CDR2 YYEKEE (reference sequence). Written as DNA, the CDR3 is TGTGCCAGCAGCTTGGGGCTAGCGGGGCGGGAGACCCAGTACTTC. It codes for CASSLGLAGRETQYF.

The chain links TRBV5-3 to TRBJ2-7; 9 nucleotides line up with TRBD1. TRBV5-3 is an open reading frame whose function is uncertain. This CDR3 has 16 residues. After removal of 0 bases from V and 5 bases from J, the junction contained 9 bases not matched to a gene. The CDR3 bases are TGTGCCAGAAGCTTGGCGAACGGGACAGGGAGGAACGAGCAGTACTTC. The encoded protein is CARSLANGTGRNEQYF.

The V call is TRBV11-2, the J call TRBJ1-5, with 9 bases aligning to TRBD1. The CDR3 runs to 13 residues. Germline assignment: CDR1 SGHAT and CDR2 FQNNGV. V shed 5 bases, J shed 9 bases, and the junction held 5 bases outside the gene matches. The CDR3 spells CASSQQGALPQHF. In DNA form, the CDR3 reads TGTGCCAGCAGCCAACAGGGGGCCCTGCCCCAGCATTTT.

The V and J genes are TRBV29-1 and TRBJ1-1; 9 bases align to TRBD1. The CDR3 loop spans 13 amino acids. Germline V gives CDR1 SQVTM, CDR2 ANQGSEA. Trimming cost V 4 bases and J 8 bases; bases outside gene matches: 8. CDR3 sequence reads: CSVGPDRGAEAFF. CDR3 DNA: TGCAGCGTTGGCCCGGACAGGGGAGCAGAAGCTTTCTTT.

The rearrangement joins TRBV4-2 to TRBJ2-1; 14 bases align to TRBD2. CDR3 size: 16 residues. Germline CDR1 LGHNA, CDR2 YNFKEQ. With 4 bases clipped from V and 9 bases from J, the junction kept 8 bases outside the gene matches. As DNA, the CDR3 is TGTGCCAGCAGCCGTTCGACTAGCGGGGGGGCGGGTGAGCAGTTCTTC. It yields the protein CASSRSTSGGAGEQFF.

J is TRBJ2-1 and V is TRBV28; D unresolved. Germline V lookup: CDR1 MDHEN, CDR2 SYDVKM. The CDR3 is made up of 11 amino acids. V was clipped by 11 bases and J by 10 bases, with 15 bases between them. The CDR3 loop is CAVGGSREQFF. CDR3 nucleotides: TGTGCCGTTGGCGGCAGCCGGGAGCAGTTCTTC.

As regards this clone: Other DNA sequences of this sample code for an identical CDR3. The rearrangement joins TRBV28 to TRBJ2-7; 7 bases are a match to TRBD2. The J segment lost 0 bases and the V segment lost 6 bases, leaving 5 bases of the junction unmatched. Germline lookup yields CDR1 MDHEN and CDR2 SYDVKM. This CDR3 spans 14 amino acids. The CDR3: CASRSGTASYEQYF. The CDR3 coding sequence is TGTGCCAGCAGGAGCGGGACGGCCTCCTACGAGCAGTACTTC. Full variable domain (missing parts from reference TRBV28 and TRBJ2-7): DVKVTQSSRYLVKRTGEKVFLECVQDMDHENMFWYRQDPGLGLRLIYFSYDVKMKEKGDIPEGYSVSREKKERFSLILESASTNQTSMYLCASRSGTASYEQYFGPGTRLTVT.

V gene TRBV27 combines with J gene TRBJ1-6; a weak D match, TRBD1 (5 bases). The V end lost 6 bases, the J end lost 1 base, and 10 bases lay between the germline ends. The CDR3 has 15 amino acids. Per germline, CDR1 MNHEY and CDR2 SMNVEV (reference sequence). The CDR3 DNA follows: TGTGCCAGCAGGCGCAGGGATTCCTATAATTCACCCCTCCACTTT. This translates into CASRRRDSYNSPLHF.

J is TRBJ1-2 and V is TRBV6-5; unclear D gene. The CDR3 has 13 amino acids. The germline V gene has CDR1 MNHEY and CDR2 SVGAGI. The germline V and J ends were trimmed by 5 bases and 2 bases, with 9 bases remaining between them. The CDR3 is CASSPGENYGYTF. CDR3 nucleotides: TGTGCCAGCAGTCCGGGAGAGAACTATGGCTACACCTTC.

The rearrangement uses TRBV30 and TRBJ2-1, with TRBD2 identical over 10 bases. The germline CDR1 and CDR2 sequences are GTSNPN and SVGIG (reference sequence). With 4 bases clipped from V and 9 bases from J, the junction kept 15 bases outside the gene matches. The CDR3 extends over 16 amino acids. As DNA, the CDR3 is TGTGCCTGGAAAATAGGTAGCGGGAGGCCTCTCGGTGAGCAGTTCTTC. Encoded protein: CAWKIGSGRPLGEQFF.

Only one count was recorded for this clone. In DNA form, the CDR3 reads TGTGCCAGCACAGAGGGACTAGCGGGAGAGTTGTCCAAAAACATTCAGTACTTC. Translated: CASTEGLAGELSKNIQYF. The V and J genes are TRBV28 and TRBJ2-4; TRBD2 aligns across 14 bases. The J segment lost 2 bases and the V segment lost 7 bases, leaving 10 bases of the junction unmatched. Germline CDR1 is MDHEN and CDR2 is SYDVKM. There are 18 residues in the CDR3. Full variable domain (missing parts from reference TRBV28 and TRBJ2-4): DVKVTQSSRYLVKRTGEKVFLECVQDMDHENMFWYRQDPGLGLRLIYFSYDVKMKEKGDIPEGYSVSREKKERFSLILESASTNQTSMYLCASTEGLAGELSKNIQYFGAGTRLSVL.

V is TRBV27 and J is TRBJ2-1; 8 bases line up with TRBD2. V lost 4 bases, J lost 7 bases, and 6 bases stayed unmatched. This CDR3 comprises 14 residues. From germline, CDR1 is MNHEY and CDR2 SMNVEV (reference sequence). This chain's CDR3 is CASSSGRARNEQFF. The CDR3 DNA is TGTGCCAGCAGTTCCGGGAGGGCCCGGAATGAGCAGTTCTTC.

The chain carries TRBV5-1 and TRBJ1-4; D might be TRBD1 (5 bases). CDR1 and CDR2 from the germline V gene are SGHRS and YFSETQ. The ends were cut back, 5 bases at V and 2 bases at J, with 13 bases in the middle. The CDR3 is made up of 15 amino acids. This CDR3 reads CASSQTGWTNEKLFF. Written as DNA, the CDR3 is TGCGCCAGCAGTCAAACAGGATGGACTAATGAAAAACTGTTTTTT.

The chain is built from TRBV29-1 and TRBJ1-1; D possibly corresponds to TRBD1 (5 bases). The V gene lost 7 bases and the J gene lost 1 base, with 19 bases spanning the gap. Looked up from germline, CDR1 is SQVTM and CDR2 is ANQGSEA. The CDR3 is made up of 15 amino acids. In nucleotides, the CDR3 is TGCAGCGCCGCGGGACTCCCGGGGGGGAACACTGAAGCTTTCTTT. This translates into CSAAGLPGGNTEAFF. Complete variable domain (other parts from reference TRBV29-1 and TRBJ1-1): SAVISQKPSRDICQRGTSLTIQCQVDSQVTMMFWYRQQPGQSLTLIATANQGSEATYESGFVIDKFPISRPNLTFSTLTVSNMSPEDSSIYLCSAAGLPGGNTEAFFGQGTRLTVV.